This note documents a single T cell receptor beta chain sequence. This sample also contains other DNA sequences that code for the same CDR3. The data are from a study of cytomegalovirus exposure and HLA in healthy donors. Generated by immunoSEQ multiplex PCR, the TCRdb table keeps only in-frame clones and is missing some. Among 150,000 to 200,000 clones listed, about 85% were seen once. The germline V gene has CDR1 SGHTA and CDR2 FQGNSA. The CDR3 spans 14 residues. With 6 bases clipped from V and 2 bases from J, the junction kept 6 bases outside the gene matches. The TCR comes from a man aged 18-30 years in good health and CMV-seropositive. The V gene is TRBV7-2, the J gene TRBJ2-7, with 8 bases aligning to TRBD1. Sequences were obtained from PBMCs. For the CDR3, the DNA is TGTGCCAGCAGTTTCGGACAGGGACCCTACGAGCAGTACTTC. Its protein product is CASSFGQGPYEQYF.